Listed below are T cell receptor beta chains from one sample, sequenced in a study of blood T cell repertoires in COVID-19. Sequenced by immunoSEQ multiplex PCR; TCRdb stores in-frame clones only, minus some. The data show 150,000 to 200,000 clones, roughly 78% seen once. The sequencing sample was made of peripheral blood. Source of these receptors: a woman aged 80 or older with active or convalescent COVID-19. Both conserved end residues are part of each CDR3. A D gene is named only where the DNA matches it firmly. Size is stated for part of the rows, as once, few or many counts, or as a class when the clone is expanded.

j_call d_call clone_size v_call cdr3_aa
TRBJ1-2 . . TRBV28 CAVRTATNYGYTF
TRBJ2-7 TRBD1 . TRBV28 CATETGLPYEQYF
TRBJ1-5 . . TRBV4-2 CASSQDLGGELGQPQHF
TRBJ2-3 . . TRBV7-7 CASSPRVSTDTQYF
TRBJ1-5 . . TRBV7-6 CASSLAPGGNQPQHF
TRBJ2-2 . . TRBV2 CASSGDPHGELFF
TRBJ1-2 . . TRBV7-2 CASRAHEDFWYGYTF
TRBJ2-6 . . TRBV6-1 CASSAGWSAWGANVLTF
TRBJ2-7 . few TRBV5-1 CASSPSISYEQYF
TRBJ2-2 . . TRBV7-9 CASSPPGGLDTGELFF
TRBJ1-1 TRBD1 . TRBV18 CASSPTLVAGGTNTEAFF
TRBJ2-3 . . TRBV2 CASSGRGTVTGDTQYF
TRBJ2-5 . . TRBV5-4 CASSLPRPETQYF
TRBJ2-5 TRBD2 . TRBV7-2 CASLAGGLQETQYF
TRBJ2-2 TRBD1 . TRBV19 CASSYGTGVTGELFF
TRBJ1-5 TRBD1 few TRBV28 CASSRGTGVSQPQHF
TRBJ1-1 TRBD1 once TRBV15 CATSSDRTGAMNTEAFF
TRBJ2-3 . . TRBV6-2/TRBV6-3 CASSWWSGTDTQYF
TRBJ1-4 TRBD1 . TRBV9 CASSASDRGNEKLFF
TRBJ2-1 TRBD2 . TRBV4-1 CASSHKRGGSGEQFF
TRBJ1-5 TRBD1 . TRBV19 CASSIWGRGRSQPQHF
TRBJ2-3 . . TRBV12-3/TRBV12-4 CASSFSPPSTQYF